These 20 T cell receptor beta chains originate from one sample sequenced in a study of STAT3 mutations in large granular lymphocyte leukemia. Profiling relied on immunoSEQ multiplex PCR, and the TCRdb table lists in-frame clones only, not all of them. Here the sample spans under 35,000 clones, 60% to 85% being singletons. Study-wide points: At least one immunodominant TCR beta clonotype appeared in every T-cell large granular lymphocyte leukemia patient.

These receptors' antigens are unknown. Material for sequencing was peripheral blood mononuclear cells. The receptor source for this set is a woman aged 45-65 years with T-cell large granular lymphocyte leukemia. Some clones in this sample may be carry-over from other donors' samples.

Only a few counts were recorded for this clone. The chain has TRBV4-3 and TRBJ2-7; TRBD1 matches at 7 bases. This CDR3 is built from 15 residues. The trim removed 0 bases at V and 5 bases at J, leaving 7 bases unmatched. Germline lookup yields CDR1 LGHNA and CDR2 YSLEER. Here the CDR3 DNA reads TGCGCCAGCAGCCAAGATCGTACAGGGGTGGACGAGCAGTACTTC. It codes for CASSQDRTGVDEQYF.

The CDR3: CASSVGGTSYGYTF. The CDR3 nucleotides are TGTGCCAGCAGCGTAGGCGGGACTAGCTATGGCTACACCTTC. The chain combines TRBV9 with TRBJ1-2; tentative D call: TRBD1 (5 bases). Between the trimmed V and J ends, which lost 0 bases and 4 bases, there was a span of 10 bases. Germline assignment: CDR1 SGDLS and CDR2 YYNGEE. CDR3 size: 14 residues.

The rearrangement links TRBV6-5 to TRBJ2-7; tentatively, D is TRBD2 (5 bases). This CDR3 comprises 15 residues. V lost 1 base and J 3 bases, leaving 13 bases between the germline ends. CDR1 is MNHEY and CDR2 is SVGAGI in the germline V gene. The CDR3 reads CASSYWAHEGYEQYF. CDR3 nucleotide sequence: TGTGCCAGCAGTTACTGGGCCCATGAGGGCTACGAGCAGTACTTC.

The V gene is TRBV1, the J gene TRBJ2-6; the DNA was not compared with TRBD1, the D call given in the table. TRBV1 has pseudogene status. The CDR3 runs to 18 residues. Here the CDR3 DNA reads TGCACCAGCAGTATCACCTGTTTGTGCACAAGTCGGGCCAACGTCCTGACTTTC. Encoded protein: CTSSITCLCTSRANVLTF.

The genes are TRBV6-6 and TRBJ2-3, with 8 bases identical to TRBD1. V lost 5 bases and J lost 1; bases outside the gene matches: 5. The CDR3 spans 15 residues. Looked up from germline, CDR1 is MNHNY and CDR2 is SVGAGI (reference sequence). The CDR3 sequence: CASSDSGQGTDTQYF. CDR3 DNA: TGTGCCAGCAGTGATTCGGGACAGGGCACAGATACGCAGTATTTT.

The V and J genes are TRBV28 and TRBJ2-7, with D perhaps matching TRBD1 (6 bases). This CDR3 has 14 amino acids. The germline CDR1 and CDR2 sequences are MDHEN and SYDVKM. Trimming left V 4 bases short and J 4 bases short, with 14 bases between. In DNA, the CDR3 is TGTGCCAGCAGTTCCCGGGACACCGGTTACGAGCAGTACTTC. Translation gives CASSSRDTGYEQYF.

The chain is built from TRBV30 and TRBJ2-2; D unclear. The germline V gene encodes CDR1 GTSNPN and CDR2 SVGIG (reference sequence). Trimming stripped 3 bases from V and 6 bases from J, with 5 bases between. The CDR3 sequence is 11 residues long. The CDR3 spells CAWRAAGELFF. The CDR3 region has the DNA TGTGCCTGGAGGGCGGCCGGGGAGCTGTTTTTT.

V gene TRBV7-9 combines with J gene TRBJ1-5; the match to TRBD1 covers 7 bases. The J segment lost 4 bases and the V segment lost 1 base, leaving 1 base of the junction unmatched. The CDR3 runs to 14 residues. Germline CDR1 is SEHNR and CDR2 is FQNEAQ (reference sequence). The CDR3 loop reads CASSLGTGNQPQHF. The CDR3, as DNA: TGTGCCAGCAGCTTAGGGACAGGTAATCAGCCCCAGCATTTT.

The rearrangement uses TRBV6-6 and TRBJ2-7; D perhaps matches TRBD1 (6 bases). V gave up 2 bases and J gave up 0 bases, with 11 bases separating them. This CDR3 is built from 15 residues. CDR1 MNHNY and CDR2 SVGAGI come from the germline V gene (reference sequence). In DNA form, the CDR3 reads TGTGCCAGCAGTTACACCGGACAGTCCTCCTACGAGCAGTACTTC. Residues: CASSYTGQSSYEQYF.

This chain joins TRBV19 and TRBJ1-1; 9 nucleotides align to TRBD1. V shed 7 bases and J 4 bases; nucleotides not matched to a gene: 7. The V gene's germline CDR1 is LNHDA and CDR2 SQIVND (reference sequence). The length of the CDR3 is 14 residues. CDR3 DNA sequence: TGTGCCAGTAAGGGAGACAGGGGGAGCACTGAAGCTTTCTTT. Its protein product is CASKGDRGSTEAFF. Full variable domain (rest looked up from reference TRBV19 and TRBJ1-1): DGGITQSPKYLFRKEGQNVTLSCEQNLNHDAMYWYRQDPGQGLRLIYYSQIVNDFQKGDIAEGYSVSREKKESFPLTVTSAQKNPTAFYLCASKGDRGSTEAFFGQGTRLTVV.

The V gene is TRBV6-5, the J gene TRBJ1-2, with D possibly TRBD1 on 5 matching bases. The V gene lost 0 bases and the J gene lost 1 base, with 12 bases spanning the gap. This CDR3 has 16 amino acids. The germline V gene has CDR1 MNHEY and CDR2 SVGAGI. The CDR3 protein is CASSYSWTPGNYGYTF. Here the CDR3 DNA reads TGTGCCAGCAGTTACTCGTGGACACCTGGTAACTATGGCTACACCTTC.

The V call is TRBV20-1, the J call TRBJ2-7; D is ambiguous. The CDR3 loop spans 11 amino acids. Germline CDR1 DFQATT, CDR2 SNEGSKA (reference sequence). Trimming removed 6 bases at V and 5 bases at J, with 11 bases between. The CDR3 DNA is TGCAGTGCAGCCATCATAAACGAGCAGTACTTC. The encoded protein is CSAAIINEQYF.

This sequence joins TRBV30 and TRBJ1-2; no clear D gene. The CDR3 length is 14 residues. Trimming took 1 base from V and 0 from J, leaving 9 bases between them. Per the germline V gene, CDR1 is GTSNPN and CDR2 is SVGIG (reference sequence). CDR3 DNA: TGTGCCTGGAGTGGAGGACCCGCTAACTATGGCTACACCTTC. Protein sequence: CAWSGGPANYGYTF.

The rearrangement joins TRBV6-1 to TRBJ2-1, with D unresolved. This CDR3 region has 12 residues. Germline loops: CDR1 MNHNS, CDR2 SASEGT. V was cut by 4 bases and J by 10 bases, with 11 bases left in between. This CDR3 reads CASSVQVGEQFF. CDR3 bases: TGTGCCAGCAGTGTGCAGGTCGGAGAGCAGTTCTTC.

V usage is TRBV7-8 and J usage is TRBJ2-4; 8 nucleotides align to TRBD2. This CDR3 region has 17 residues. Germline CDR1 is SGHVS and CDR2 is FQNEAQ. The junction had 13 bases not matched to a gene; V was cut back by 1 base and J by 8 bases. DNA for the CDR3: TGTGCCAGCAGCTTAGACCGACACCGCGGGGGGATTGACATTCAGTACTTC. It yields the protein CASSLDRHRGGIDIQYF.

This rearrangement joins TRBV27 to TRBJ2-7, with 7 bases matching TRBD2. V shed 3 bases and J 0 bases; nucleotides not matched to a gene: 5. CDR1 is MNHEY and CDR2 is SMNVEV in the germline V gene (reference sequence). The CDR3 covers 15 residues. CDR3 protein: CASSLTSQSSYEQYF. CDR3 DNA sequence: TGTGCCAGCAGTTTGACTAGCCAGAGCTCCTACGAGCAGTACTTC.

The rearrangement uses TRBV18 and TRBJ2-1; weak D call: TRBD2 (6 bases). Trimming removed 0 bases from V and 3 bases from J, with 12 bases in between. The CDR3 totals 16 residues. Germline CDR1 reads KGHSH; CDR2 reads LQKENI. The CDR3 reads CASSPPGGTNYNEQFF. The CDR3 coding sequence is TGTGCCAGCTCACCACCGGGCGGGACGAACTACAATGAGCAGTTCTTC.

The genes are TRBV5-1 and TRBJ1-2; 7 bases agree with TRBD1. The ends lost 4 bases at V and 3 bases at J; junction bases unmatched: 9. Germline CDR1 is SGHRS and CDR2 is YFSETQ. The CDR3 length is 15 residues. Here the CDR3 reads CASSVDRAQDYGYTF. The CDR3 coding sequence is TGCGCCAGCAGCGTAGACAGGGCCCAAGACTATGGCTACACCTTC.

The V and J genes are TRBV18 and TRBJ2-7; TRBD1 or TRBD2 may be the D gene (5 bases each). This CDR3 is built from 16 residues. Trimming stripped 3 bases from V and 6 bases from J, with 21 bases between. CDR1 KGHSH and CDR2 LQKENI come from the germline V gene. This chain's CDR3 is CASSPLTGTGTLEQYF. The CDR3 DNA reads as TGTGCCAGCTCACCGCTTACGGGGACGGGCACCCTCGAGCAGTACTTC.

The rearrangement links TRBV28 to TRBJ1-1; 7 bases agree with TRBD1. From germline, CDR1 is MDHEN and CDR2 SYDVKM. Trimming took 10 bases from V and 5 from J; bases not matched to a gene: 7. This CDR3 has 12 residues. Written as DNA, the CDR3 is TGTGCCATCTGCGAGGGGGCGACTGAAGCTTTCTTT. This sequence encodes CAICEGATEAFF.